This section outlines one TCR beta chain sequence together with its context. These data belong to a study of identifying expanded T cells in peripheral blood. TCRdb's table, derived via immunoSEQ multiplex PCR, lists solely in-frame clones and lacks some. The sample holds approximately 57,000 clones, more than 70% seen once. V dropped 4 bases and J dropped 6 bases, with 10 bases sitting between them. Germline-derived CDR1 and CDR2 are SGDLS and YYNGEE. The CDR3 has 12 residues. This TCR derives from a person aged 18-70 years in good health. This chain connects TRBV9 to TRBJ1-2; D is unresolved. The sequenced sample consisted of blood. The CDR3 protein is CASSPNGDGYTF. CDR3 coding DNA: TGTGCCAGCAGCCCTAATGGGGATGGCTACACCTTC.